This entry lists 26 T cell receptor beta chains sequenced from one sample in a study of blood T cell repertoires in COVID-19. Only in-frame clones appear in the TCRdb table, and some are missing; sequencing was by immunoSEQ multiplex PCR. The profile shows about 150,000 clones, 80% to 90% of them singletons. The sequenced sample was peripheral blood. These receptors were taken from a man in his 60s with active or convalescent COVID-19.

This clone was found once. V gene TRBV6-1 combines with J gene TRBJ2-5; 7 bases agree with TRBD2. The CDR3 has 16 residues. From germline, CDR1 is MNHNS and CDR2 SASEGT. Trimming cost V 3 bases and J 5 bases; bases outside gene matches: 12. The CDR3 loop is CASSELLAARAETQYF. The DNA of the CDR3 is TGTGCCAGCAGTGAGCTGCTAGCGGCCAGGGCGGAGACCCAGTACTTC.

The CDR3 reads CASSRRTGEETQYF. The CDR3 DNA follows: TGTGCCAGTAGTCGGAGGACGGGCGAAGAGACCCAGTACTTC. This sequence joins TRBV19 and TRBJ2-5; tentative D call: TRBD2 (5 bases). This CDR3 has 14 residues. CDR1 and CDR2 from the germline V gene are LNHDA and SQIVND (reference sequence). Trimming pared 5 bases from V and 3 bases from J, leaving 13 bases between.

The chain employs TRBV18 and TRBJ2-2, with D possibly TRBD1 on 5 matching bases. Germline-derived CDR1 and CDR2 are KGHSH and LQKENI. The length of the CDR3 is 14 residues. The V end was cut by 3 bases, the J end by 7 bases, with 12 bases between. Here the CDR3 reads CASSPPEGVGELFF. CDR3 bases: TGTGCCAGCTCACCCCCGGAAGGGGTCGGGGAGCTGTTTTTT.

The rearrangement uses TRBV19 and TRBJ2-1; D is perhaps TRBD1 (6 bases). V was trimmed by 5 bases and J by 10 bases, leaving 21 bases between them. Germline-derived CDR1 and CDR2 are LNHDA and SQIVND (reference sequence). The CDR3 sequence is 15 residues long. This CDR3 reads CASSPRTAEGEEQFF. In DNA form, the CDR3 reads TGTGCCAGTAGTCCACGGACCGCCGAGGGGGAGGAGCAGTTCTTC. Looking up the rest from reference TRBV19 and TRBJ2-1 gives the full variable domain: DGGITQSPKYLFRKEGQNVTLSCEQNLNHDAMYWYRQDPGQGLRLIYYSQIVNDFQKGDIAEGYSVSREKKESFPLTVTSAQKNPTAFYLCASSPRTAEGEEQFFGPGTRLTVL.

This clone was observed a single time. The chain links TRBV29-1 to TRBJ2-6; D is ambiguous. The ends were cut back, 7 bases at V and 0 bases at J, with 4 bases in the middle. The V gene's germline CDR1 is SQVTM and CDR2 ANQGSEA. The CDR3 sequence is 12 residues long. The CDR3 loop is CSGYSGANVLTF. In nucleotides, the CDR3 is TGCAGCGGTTACTCTGGGGCCAACGTCCTGACTTTC.

This clone has just a few counts. The chain joins TRBV27 to TRBJ2-1; 9 positions agree with TRBD2. The germline CDR1 and CDR2 sequences are MNHEY and SMNVEV (reference sequence). CDR3 length equals 17 residues. Trimming at V came to 2 bases and at J to 8 bases, leaving 13 bases not matched to a gene. The CDR3 coding sequence is TGTGCCAGCAGTTTACGGTTAGCGGGAGTGGGGTTAGATGAGCAGTTCTTC. This codes for CASSLRLAGVGLDEQFF.

J is TRBJ2-2 and V is TRBV28; 7 bases align to TRBD1. The V and J ends lost 6 bases and 4 bases, in that order; junction bases with no gene match: 8. Germline V gives CDR1 MDHEN, CDR2 SYDVKM. This CDR3 is built from 15 residues. CDR3 bases: TGTGCCAGCAGAGTCGGTGACAGGGCCACCGGGGAGCTGTTTTTT. Amino acid sequence: CASRVGDRATGELFF.

This chain links TRBV4-2 with TRBJ2-3, with TRBD2 as a possible D gene (5 bases). The ends were cut back, 0 bases at V and 4 bases at J, with 26 bases in the middle. This CDR3 region has 20 residues. Germline V gene sequence: CDR1 LGHNA, CDR2 YNFKEQ. CDR3: CASSQDGGVASLVRADTQYF. In DNA form, the CDR3 reads TGTGCCAGCAGCCAAGATGGAGGAGTAGCTAGCCTCGTCCGGGCAGATACGCAGTATTTT.

This clone turned up a few times. The chain combines TRBV6-5 with TRBJ2-5; 7 positions match TRBD2. CDR3 length: 13 amino acids. Per germline, CDR1 MNHEY and CDR2 SVGAGI. The J segment lost 4 bases and the V segment lost 7 bases, leaving 6 bases of the junction unmatched. DNA of the CDR3: TGTGCCAGCACCCGGACTAGAGGAGAGACCCAGTACTTC. Translating gives CASTRTRGETQYF.

The CDR3 sequence: CASSSRQGNYGYTF. The CDR3 nucleotides read TGTGCCAGCAGTTCCCGACAGGGTAACTATGGCTACACCTTC. This rearrangement joins TRBV28 to TRBJ1-2; 7 bases align to TRBD1. Germline trimming cut 4 bases from V and 1 base from J; bases unmatched to any gene: 3. CDR3 size: 14 residues. CDR1 and CDR2 from the germline V gene are MDHEN and SYDVKM.

The chain couples TRBV30 to TRBJ1-5; D is ambiguous. Trimming removed 5 bases from V and 8 bases from J, with 13 bases in between. Looked up from germline, CDR1 is GTSNPN and CDR2 is SVGIG (reference sequence). The CDR3 loop spans 12 amino acids. CDR3 loop: CAWGEDWEPQHF. In DNA, the CDR3 is TGTGCCTGGGGGGAGGATTGGGAGCCCCAGCATTTT. The variable domain in full, completed from reference TRBV30 and TRBJ1-5, reads SQTIHQWPATLVQPVGSPLSLECTVEGTSNPNLYWYRQAAGRGLQLLFYSVGIGQISSEVPQNLSASRPQDRQFILSSKKLLLSDSGFYLCAWGEDWEPQHFGDGTRLSIL.

This chain uses TRBV5-4 with TRBJ2-7, with D possibly matching TRBD2 (6 bases). The CDR3 is 14 residues long. CDR1 and CDR2 (germline): SGHNT, YYREEE (reference sequence). V was shortened by 4 bases and J by 0 bases, with 11 bases between the two germline ends. The CDR3 reads CASSPIADSYEQYF. The CDR3 nucleotides read TGTGCCAGCAGCCCGATAGCGGACTCCTACGAGCAGTACTTC.

The chain couples TRBV5-1 to TRBJ2-1; 9 bases fit TRBD2. After removal of 4 bases from V and 6 bases from J, the junction contained 5 bases not matched to a gene. Germline V gives CDR1 SGHRS, CDR2 YFSETQ. CDR3 length: 14 residues. The CDR3 loop is CASSSGGSGNEQFF. DNA for the CDR3: TGCGCCAGCAGCAGCGGGGGGTCCGGCAATGAGCAGTTCTTC.

This chain links TRBV2 with TRBJ2-7; unclear D gene. V gave up 4 bases and J gave up 5 bases, with 15 bases separating them. The germline V gene has CDR1 SNHLY and CDR2 FYNNEI. This CDR3 region has 14 residues. CDR3 sequence (DNA): TGTGCCAGCAGTGCACGACTCCTTGCCGACGAGCAGTACTTC. It encodes CASSARLLADEQYF.

The gene calls are TRBV6-6 and TRBJ2-5, with TRBD1 identical over 7 bases. Germline V gene lookup returns CDR1 MNHNY and CDR2 SVGAGI (reference sequence). The trim removed 7 bases at V and 3 bases at J, leaving 8 bases unmatched. The CDR3 is 14 amino acids. The CDR3 here is CASTSSDREETQYF. CDR3 coding DNA: TGTGCCAGCACCTCATCTGACAGGGAAGAGACCCAGTACTTC.

This chain uses TRBV5-1 with TRBJ2-1, with 9 bases that match TRBD2. CDR3 length equals 16 residues. After removal of 5 bases from V and 0 bases from J, the junction contained 6 bases not matched to a gene. The germline V gene encodes CDR1 SGHRS and CDR2 YFSETQ. The CDR3 DNA is TGCGCCAGCAGTCTGACTAGCGGAAGCTCCTACAATGAGCAGTTCTTC. Translation gives CASSLTSGSSYNEQFF.

This clone was detected only once. The rearrangement uses TRBV9 and TRBJ2-5; TRBD1 aligns across 10 bases. J lost 5 bases, V lost 0 bases, and 1 base had no gene match. The CDR3 totals 14 residues. Looked up from germline, CDR1 is SGDLS and CDR2 is YYNGEE. The CDR3 here is CASSVEGQGETQYF. DNA of the CDR3: TGTGCCAGCAGCGTAGAGGGACAGGGGGAGACCCAGTACTTC.

The chain is built from TRBV27 and TRBJ2-5; D might be TRBD2 (5 bases). From germline, CDR1 is MNHEY and CDR2 SMNVEV (reference sequence). The CDR3 consists of 15 residues. Trimming stripped 3 bases from V and 5 bases from J, with 16 bases between. CDR3 residues: CASSFAPFRGETQYF. The DNA of the CDR3 is TGTGCCAGCAGTTTTGCGCCCTTTAGAGGGGAGACCCAGTACTTC.

The J gene is TRBJ1-1, the V gene TRBV3-1 (or the pseudogene TRBV3-2), with D uncertain. Germline V gives CDR1 LGHDT, CDR2 YNNKEL (reference sequence). This CDR3 has 16 amino acids. Deletions cut 0 bases from V and 1 base from J, with 12 bases between. The CDR3 nucleotides are TGTGCCAGCAGCCAAGATGATTGGGCGGGGAACACTGAAGCTTTCTTT. The encoded protein is CASSQDDWAGNTEAFF.

The rearrangement joins TRBV30 to TRBJ1-1; possibly TRBD1 for D (5 bases). V was shortened by 2 bases and J by 1 base, with 11 bases between the two germline ends. This CDR3 is 14 amino acids long. Germline loops: CDR1 GTSNPN, CDR2 SVGIG (reference sequence). The CDR3 DNA follows: TGTGCCTGGAGTACCGTCACAGGGAACACTGAAGCTTTCTTT. Its translation: CAWSTVTGNTEAFF.

This clone appeared a few times. The CDR3 nucleotides read TGTGCCAGCAGTTACTCGAATGAAGCCTCAGATACGCAGTATTTT. It specifies CASSYSNEASDTQYF. The chain is built from TRBV6-5 and TRBJ2-3; no clear D gene. The germline V gene encodes CDR1 MNHEY and CDR2 SVGAGI. CDR3 length: 15 residues. V lost 0 bases and J lost 4, with 11 bases in between.

This chain links TRBV14 with TRBJ2-1, with 12 bases lining up with TRBD2. Germline trimming cut 1 base from V and 9 bases from J; bases unmatched to any gene: 7. The V gene's germline CDR1 is SGHDN and CDR2 FVKESK. The CDR3 is 16 amino acids. Here the CDR3 reads CASSQGASGGASEQFF. In DNA, the CDR3 is TGTGCCAGCAGCCAAGGGGCTAGCGGGGGGGCTAGTGAGCAGTTCTTC.

Written as DNA, the CDR3 is TGCGCCAGCAGCTCAATCCGACAGGGGCACGAGCAGTACTTC. This translates into CASSSIRQGHEQYF. The rearrangement links TRBV5-1 to TRBJ2-7; TRBD1 matches 8 bases. Germline V lookup: CDR1 SGHRS, CDR2 YFSETQ. The trim removed 3 bases at V and 5 bases at J, leaving 7 bases unmatched. The CDR3 is 14 amino acids.

The chain is built from TRBV11-2 and TRBJ2-5, with 7 bases that match TRBD1. The germline CDR1 and CDR2 sequences are SGHAT and FQNNGV. The ends lost 5 bases at V and 6 bases at J; junction bases unmatched: 18. The CDR3 extends over 17 amino acids. The CDR3 DNA follows: TGTGCCAGCAGCCAAGGGGCCCTGACAGGGTCGGTACAGACCCAGTACTTC. Translation: CASSQGALTGSVQTQYF.

The chain joins TRBV10-3 to TRBJ1-2; D gene ambiguous. The germline gives CDR1 ENHRY, CDR2 SYGVKD. This CDR3 contains 14 residues. V was trimmed by 3 bases and J by 1 base, leaving 9 bases between them. CDR3 sequence (DNA): TGTGCCATCAGTGACGGGGAGATTAACTATGGCTACACCTTC. It translates to CAISDGEINYGYTF.

The V and J genes are TRBV28 and TRBJ2-5; 7 nucleotides align to TRBD2. Germline V CDR1 and CDR2: MDHEN, SYDVKM. V trimming: 4 bases; J trimming: 2 bases; junction bases outside the gene matches: 10. The CDR3 extends over 16 amino acids. CDR3 region: CASSSVMGGGQETQYF. For the CDR3, the DNA is TGTGCCAGCAGTTCCGTAATGGGGGGAGGGCAAGAGACCCAGTACTTC.